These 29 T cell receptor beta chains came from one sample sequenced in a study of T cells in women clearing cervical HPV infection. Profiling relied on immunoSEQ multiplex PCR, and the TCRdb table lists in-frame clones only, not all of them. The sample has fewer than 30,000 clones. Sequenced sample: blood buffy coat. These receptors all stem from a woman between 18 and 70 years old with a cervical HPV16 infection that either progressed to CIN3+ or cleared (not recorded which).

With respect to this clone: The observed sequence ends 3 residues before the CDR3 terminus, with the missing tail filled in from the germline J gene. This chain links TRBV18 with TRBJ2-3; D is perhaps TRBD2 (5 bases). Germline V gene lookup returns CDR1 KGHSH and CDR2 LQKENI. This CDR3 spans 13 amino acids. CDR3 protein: CASSPEGVETQYF. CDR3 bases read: TGTGCCAGCTCACCAGAGGGTGTGGAGACG.

The covered CDR3 bases are TGTGCCAGCAGTGAGGGGACAGCCAATCAGCCT. Its translation is CASSEGTANQP. The full CDR3 is CASSEGTANQPQYF. The chain joins TRBV2 to TRBJ2-4; 7 positions agree with TRBD1. The read comes to an end 3 residues before the CDR3 does, leaving the germline J gene to fill in the end. The CDR3 length is 14 residues. The germline gives CDR1 SNHLY, CDR2 FYNNEI. The full variable domain, its missing parts supplied by reference TRBV2 and TRBJ2-4, is EPEVTQTPSHQVTQMGQEVILRCVPISNHLYFYWYRQILGQKVEFLVSFYNNEISEKSEIFDDQFSVERPDGSNFTLKIRSTKLEDSAMYFCASSEGTANQPQYFGAGTRLSVL.

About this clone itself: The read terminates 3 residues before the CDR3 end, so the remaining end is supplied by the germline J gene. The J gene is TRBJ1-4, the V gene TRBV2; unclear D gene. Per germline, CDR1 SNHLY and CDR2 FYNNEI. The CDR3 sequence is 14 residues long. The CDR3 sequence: CASRQSSYNSPLFF. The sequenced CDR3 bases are TGTGCCAGCAGACAGAGCTCCTATAATTCACCA.

The CDR3 DNA, read in part, is TGTGCCAGCAGCTACGGACTAGCGGAAGAGACG. Amino acid sequence: CASSYGLAEET. The full CDR3 reads CASSYGLAEETQYF. This chain links TRBV7-8 with TRBJ2-3; TRBD2 matches at 10 bases. The observed sequence ends 3 residues before the CDR3 terminus, with the missing tail filled in from the germline J gene. In germline, CDR1 is SGHVS, CDR2 FQNEAQ. The CDR3 totals 14 residues.

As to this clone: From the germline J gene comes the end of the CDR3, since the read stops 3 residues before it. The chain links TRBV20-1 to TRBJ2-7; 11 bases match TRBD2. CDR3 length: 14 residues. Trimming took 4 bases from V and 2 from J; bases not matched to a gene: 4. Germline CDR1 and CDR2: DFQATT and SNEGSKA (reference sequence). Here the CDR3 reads CSATGLAGAYEQYF. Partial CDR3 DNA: TGCAGTGCTACCGGACTAGCGGGCGCCTACGAG.

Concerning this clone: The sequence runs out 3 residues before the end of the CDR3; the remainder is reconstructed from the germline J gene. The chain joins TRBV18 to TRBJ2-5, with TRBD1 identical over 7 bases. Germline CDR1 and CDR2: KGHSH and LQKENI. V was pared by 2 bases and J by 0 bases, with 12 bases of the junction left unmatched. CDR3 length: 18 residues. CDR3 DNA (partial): TGTGCCAGCTCACCAGAACAGAGGGGGCGCAGATACCAAGAGACC. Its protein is CASSPEQRGRRYQET. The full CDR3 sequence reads CASSPEQRGRRYQETQYF. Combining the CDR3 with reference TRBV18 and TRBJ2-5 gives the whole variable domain NAGVMQNPRHLVRRRGQEARLRCSPMKGHSHVYWYRQLPEEGLKFMVYLQKENIIDESGMPKERFSAEFPKEGPSILRIQQVVRGDSAAYFCASSPEQRGRRYQETQYFGPGTRLLVL.

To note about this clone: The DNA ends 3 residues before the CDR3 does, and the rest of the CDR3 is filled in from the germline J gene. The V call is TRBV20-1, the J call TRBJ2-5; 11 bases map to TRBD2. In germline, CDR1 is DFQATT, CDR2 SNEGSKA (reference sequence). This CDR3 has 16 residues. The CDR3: CSAREGTSGRTDTQYF. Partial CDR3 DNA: TGCAGTGCTAGAGAAGGGACTAGCGGCCGCACAGATACC.

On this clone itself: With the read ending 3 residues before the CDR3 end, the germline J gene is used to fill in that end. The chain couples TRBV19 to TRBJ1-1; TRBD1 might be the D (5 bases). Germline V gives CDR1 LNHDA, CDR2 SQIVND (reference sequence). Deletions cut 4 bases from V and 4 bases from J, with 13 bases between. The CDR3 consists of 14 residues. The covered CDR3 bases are TGTGCCAGTAGTACTGGGGGGGTTAGCACTGAA. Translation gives CASSTGGVSTE. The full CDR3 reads CASSTGGVSTEAFF.

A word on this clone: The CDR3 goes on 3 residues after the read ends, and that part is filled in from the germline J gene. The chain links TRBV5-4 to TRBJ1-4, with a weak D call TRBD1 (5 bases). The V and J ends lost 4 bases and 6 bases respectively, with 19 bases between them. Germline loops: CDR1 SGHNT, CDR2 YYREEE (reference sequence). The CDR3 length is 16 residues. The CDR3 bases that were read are TGTGCCAGCAGCGATCCTCGGGGGTCGGAGGATGAAAAA. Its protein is CASSDPRGSEDEK. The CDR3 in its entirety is CASSDPRGSEDEKLFF.

CDR3 loop: CASSFFGLDPEAFF. The sequenced part of the CDR3 DNA is TGCGCCAGCAGCTTTTTCGGTCTCGATCCTGAA. This sequence joins TRBV5-1 and TRBJ1-1; the D is unclear. The read is 3 residues too short to cover the CDR3 end, so that end is filled in from the germline J gene. Deletions cut 2 bases from V and 6 bases from J, with 14 bases between. This CDR3 has 14 amino acids. The germline gives CDR1 SGHRS, CDR2 YFSETQ.

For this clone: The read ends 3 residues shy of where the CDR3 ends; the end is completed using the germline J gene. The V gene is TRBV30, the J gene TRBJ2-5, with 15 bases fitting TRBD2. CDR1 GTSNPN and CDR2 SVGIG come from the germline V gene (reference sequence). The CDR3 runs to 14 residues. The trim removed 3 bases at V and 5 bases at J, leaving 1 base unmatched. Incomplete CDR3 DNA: TGTGCCTGGAGCGGACTAGCGGGAGGGGAGACC. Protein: CAWSGLAGGET. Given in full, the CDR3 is CAWSGLAGGETQYF.

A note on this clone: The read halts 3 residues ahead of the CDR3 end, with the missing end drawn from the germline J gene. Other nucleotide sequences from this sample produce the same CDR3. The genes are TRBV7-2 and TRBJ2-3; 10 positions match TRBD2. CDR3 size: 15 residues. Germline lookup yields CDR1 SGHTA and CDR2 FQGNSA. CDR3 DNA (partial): TGTGCCAGCAGCTTACAGCTAGCGGGAGAGGAGACG. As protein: CASSLQLAGEET. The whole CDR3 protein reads CASSLQLAGEETQYF.

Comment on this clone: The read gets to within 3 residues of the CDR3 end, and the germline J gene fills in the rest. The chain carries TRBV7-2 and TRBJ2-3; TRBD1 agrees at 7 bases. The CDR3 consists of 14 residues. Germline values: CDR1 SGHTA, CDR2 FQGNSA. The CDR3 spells CASSSDRAAPTQYF. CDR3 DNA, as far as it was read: TGTGCCAGCAGCTCAGACAGGGCCGCCCCAACG.

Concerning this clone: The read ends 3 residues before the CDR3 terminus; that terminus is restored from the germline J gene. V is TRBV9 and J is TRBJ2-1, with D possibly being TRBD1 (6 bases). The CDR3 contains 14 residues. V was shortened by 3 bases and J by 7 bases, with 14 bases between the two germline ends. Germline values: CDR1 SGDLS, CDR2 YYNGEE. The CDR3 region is CASSGGRYGNEQFF. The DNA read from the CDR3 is TGTGCCAGCAGCGGGGGGCGGTATGGGAATGAG.

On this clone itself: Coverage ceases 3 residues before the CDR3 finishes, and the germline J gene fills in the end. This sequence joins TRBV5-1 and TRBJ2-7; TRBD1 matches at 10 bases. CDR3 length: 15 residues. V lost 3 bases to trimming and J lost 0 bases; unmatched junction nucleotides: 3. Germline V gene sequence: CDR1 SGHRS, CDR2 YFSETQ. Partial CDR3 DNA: TGCGCCAGCAGCTGGGGACAGGGGATCTCCTACGAG. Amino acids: CASSWGQGISYE. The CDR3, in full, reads CASSWGQGISYEQYF.

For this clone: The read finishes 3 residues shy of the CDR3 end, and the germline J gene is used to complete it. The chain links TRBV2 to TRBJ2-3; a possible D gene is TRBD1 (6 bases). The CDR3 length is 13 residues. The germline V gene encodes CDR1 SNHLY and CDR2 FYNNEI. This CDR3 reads CASSETGWETQYF. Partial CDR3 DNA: TGTGCCAGCAGTGAAACAGGGTGGGAGACG.

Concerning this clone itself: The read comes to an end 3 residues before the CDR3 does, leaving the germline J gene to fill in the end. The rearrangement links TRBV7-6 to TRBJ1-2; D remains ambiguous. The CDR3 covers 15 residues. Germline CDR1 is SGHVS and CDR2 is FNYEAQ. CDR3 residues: CASSRPGLSYNDYTF. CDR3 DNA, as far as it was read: TGTGCCAGCAGCCGCCCTGGGCTCAGCTACAATGAC.

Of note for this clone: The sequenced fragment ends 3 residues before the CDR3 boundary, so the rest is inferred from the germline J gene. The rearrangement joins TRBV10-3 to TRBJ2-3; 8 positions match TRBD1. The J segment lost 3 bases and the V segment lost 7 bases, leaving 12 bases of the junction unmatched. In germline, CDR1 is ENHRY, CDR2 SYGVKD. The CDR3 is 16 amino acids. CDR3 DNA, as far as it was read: TGTGCCATCACTAAAGGGTCGGACAGGGCGACAGATACG. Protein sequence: CAITKGSDRATDT. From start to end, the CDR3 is CAITKGSDRATDTQYF.

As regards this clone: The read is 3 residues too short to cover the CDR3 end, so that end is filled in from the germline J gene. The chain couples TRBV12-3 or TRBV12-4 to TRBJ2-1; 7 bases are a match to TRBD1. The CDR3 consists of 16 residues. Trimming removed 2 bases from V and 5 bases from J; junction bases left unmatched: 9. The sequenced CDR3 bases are TGTGCCAGCAGTTTAAGCTCAAAGGGGGCTGACAATGAG. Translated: CASSLSSKGADNE. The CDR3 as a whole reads CASSLSSKGADNEQFF.

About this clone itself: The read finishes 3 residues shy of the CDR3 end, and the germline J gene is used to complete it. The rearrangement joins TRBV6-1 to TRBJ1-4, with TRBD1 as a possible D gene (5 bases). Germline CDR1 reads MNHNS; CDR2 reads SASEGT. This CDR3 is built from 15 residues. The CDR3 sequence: CASSENRAGANVLFF. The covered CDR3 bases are TGTGCCAGCAGTGAAAATAGAGCTGGGGCCAACGTA.

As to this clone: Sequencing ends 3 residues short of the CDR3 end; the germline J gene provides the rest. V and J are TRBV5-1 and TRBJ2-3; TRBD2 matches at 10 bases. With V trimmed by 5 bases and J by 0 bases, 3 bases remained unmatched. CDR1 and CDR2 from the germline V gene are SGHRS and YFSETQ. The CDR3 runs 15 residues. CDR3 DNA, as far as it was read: TGCGCCAGCAGTCCGGGACTAGCGAGCACAGATACG. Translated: CASSPGLASTDT. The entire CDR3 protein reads CASSPGLASTDTQYF. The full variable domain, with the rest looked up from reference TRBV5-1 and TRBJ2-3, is KAGVTQTPRYLIKTRGQQVTLSCSPISGHRSVSWYQQTPGQGLQFLFEYFSETQRNKGNFPGRFSGRQFSNSRSEMNVSTLELGDSALYLCASSPGLASTDTQYFGPGTRLTVL.

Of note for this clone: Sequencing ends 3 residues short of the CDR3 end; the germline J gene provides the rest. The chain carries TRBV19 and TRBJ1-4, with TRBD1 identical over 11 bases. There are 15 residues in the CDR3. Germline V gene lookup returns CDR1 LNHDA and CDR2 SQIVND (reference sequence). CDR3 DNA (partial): TGTGCCAGTAGGGACAGGGGGCCTGGGGCCAACGTA. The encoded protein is CASRDRGPGANV. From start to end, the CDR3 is CASRDRGPGANVLFF. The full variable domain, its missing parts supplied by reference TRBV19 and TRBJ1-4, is DGGITQSPKYLFRKEGQNVTLSCEQNLNHDAMYWYRQDPGQGLRLIYYSQIVNDFQKGDIAEGYSVSREKKESFPLTVTSAQKNPTAFYLCASRDRGPGANVLFFGSGTQLSVL.

The CDR3 loop is CASRGQGVSGELFF. The DNA read from the CDR3 is TGTGCCAGCCGGGGACAGGGAGTCTCCGGGGAG. The chain combines TRBV2 with TRBJ2-2; 9 nucleotides align to TRBD1. The sequenced fragment ends 3 residues before the CDR3 boundary, so the rest is inferred from the germline J gene. Germline CDR1 reads SNHLY; CDR2 reads FYNNEI. V shed 8 bases, J shed 6 bases, and the junction held 7 bases outside the gene matches. The CDR3 covers 14 residues.

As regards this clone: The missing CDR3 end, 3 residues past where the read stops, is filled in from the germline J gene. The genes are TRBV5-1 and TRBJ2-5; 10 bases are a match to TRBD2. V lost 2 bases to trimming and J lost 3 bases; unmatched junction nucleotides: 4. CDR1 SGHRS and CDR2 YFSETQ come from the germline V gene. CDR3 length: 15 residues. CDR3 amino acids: CASSFFLAGEETQYF. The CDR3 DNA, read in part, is TGCGCCAGCAGCTTTTTCCTAGCGGGAGAAGAGACC. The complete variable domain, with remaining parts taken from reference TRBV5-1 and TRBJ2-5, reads KAGVTQTPRYLIKTRGQQVTLSCSPISGHRSVSWYQQTPGQGLQFLFEYFSETQRNKGNFPGRFSGRQFSNSRSEMNVSTLELGDSALYLCASSFFLAGEETQYFGPGTRLLVL.

CDR3 amino acids: CASKPGQGPRETQYF. Incomplete CDR3 DNA: TGTGCCAGCAAACCGGGACAGGGCCCTCGAGAGACC. The rearrangement uses TRBV11-3 and TRBJ2-5; TRBD1 aligns across 9 bases. The DNA ends 3 residues before the CDR3 does, and the rest of the CDR3 is filled in from the germline J gene. The V and J ends lost 7 bases and 4 bases, in that order; junction bases with no gene match: 10. The CDR3 covers 15 residues. The V gene's germline CDR1 is SGHNT and CDR2 YENEEA.

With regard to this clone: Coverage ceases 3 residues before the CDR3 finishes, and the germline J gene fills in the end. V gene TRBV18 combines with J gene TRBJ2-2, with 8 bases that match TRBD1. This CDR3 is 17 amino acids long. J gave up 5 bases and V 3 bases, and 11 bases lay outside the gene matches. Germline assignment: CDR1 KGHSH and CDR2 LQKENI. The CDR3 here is CASSPTPGGQGTGELFF. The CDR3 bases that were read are TGTGCCAGCTCACCGACTCCCGGAGGACAGGGTACCGGGGAG.

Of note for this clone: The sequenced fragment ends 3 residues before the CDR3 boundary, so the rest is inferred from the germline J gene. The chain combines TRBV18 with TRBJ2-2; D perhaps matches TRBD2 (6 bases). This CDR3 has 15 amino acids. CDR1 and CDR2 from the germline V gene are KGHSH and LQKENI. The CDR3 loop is CASSWEWGVGSPLFF. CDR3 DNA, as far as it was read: TGTGCCAGCTCATGGGAGTGGGGGGTCGGTTCACCG.

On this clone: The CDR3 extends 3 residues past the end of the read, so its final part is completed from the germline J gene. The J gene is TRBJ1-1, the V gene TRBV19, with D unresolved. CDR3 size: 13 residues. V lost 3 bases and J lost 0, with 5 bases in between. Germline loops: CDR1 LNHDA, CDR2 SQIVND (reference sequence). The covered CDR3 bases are TGTGCCAGTAGTATCGTCGTGAACACTGAA. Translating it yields CASSIVVNTE. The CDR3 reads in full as CASSIVVNTEAFF.

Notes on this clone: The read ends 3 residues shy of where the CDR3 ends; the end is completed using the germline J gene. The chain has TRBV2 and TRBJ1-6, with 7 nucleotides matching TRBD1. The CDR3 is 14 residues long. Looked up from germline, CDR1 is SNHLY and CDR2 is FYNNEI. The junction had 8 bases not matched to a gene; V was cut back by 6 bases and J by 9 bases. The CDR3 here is CASRTDRVTSPLHF. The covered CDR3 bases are TGTGCCAGCAGAACCGACAGGGTTACTTCACCC.